Sequencing of this TCR beta chain was carried out in a study of cytomegalovirus exposure and HLA in healthy donors. A multiplex PCR was run with 60 Vbeta primers and 13 Jbeta primers. Clones were sequenced by immunoSEQ multiplex PCR, and TCRdb holds only the in-frame ones, with some missing. The sample carries about 100,000 clones, around 84% recorded once. Germline V gene sequence: CDR1 SGHAT, CDR2 FQNNGV. This CDR3 is built from 16 residues. The sequence derives from a woman aged 18-29 years in good health and CMV-seronegative. Sample: PBMCs. This sequence joins TRBV11-2 and TRBJ2-5; TRBD2 aligns across 11 bases. The assigned J gene may be wrong: the sequence end matches TRBJ2-7 better. CDR3: CASSPSRLAGGHEQYF. The CDR3 region has the DNA TGTGCCAGCAGCCCCTCAAGGCTAGCGGGAGGCCACGAGCAGTACTTC.